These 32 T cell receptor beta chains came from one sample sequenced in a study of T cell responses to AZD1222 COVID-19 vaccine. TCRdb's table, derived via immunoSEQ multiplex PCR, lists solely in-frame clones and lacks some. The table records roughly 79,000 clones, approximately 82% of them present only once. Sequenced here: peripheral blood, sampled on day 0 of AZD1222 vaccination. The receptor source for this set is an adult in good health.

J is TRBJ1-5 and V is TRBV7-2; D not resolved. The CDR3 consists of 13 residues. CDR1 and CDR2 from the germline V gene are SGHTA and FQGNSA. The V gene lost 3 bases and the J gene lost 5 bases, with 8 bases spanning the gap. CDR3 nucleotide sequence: TGTGCCAGCAGCTTCCAGGAACATCAGCCCCAGCATTTT. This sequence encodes CASSFQEHQPQHF.

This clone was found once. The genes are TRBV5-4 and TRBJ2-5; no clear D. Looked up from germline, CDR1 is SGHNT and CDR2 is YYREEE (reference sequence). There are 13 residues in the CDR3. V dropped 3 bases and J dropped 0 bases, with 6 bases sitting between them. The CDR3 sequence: CASSSEYQETQYF. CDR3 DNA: TGTGCCAGCAGCTCCGAGTACCAAGAGACCCAGTACTTC.

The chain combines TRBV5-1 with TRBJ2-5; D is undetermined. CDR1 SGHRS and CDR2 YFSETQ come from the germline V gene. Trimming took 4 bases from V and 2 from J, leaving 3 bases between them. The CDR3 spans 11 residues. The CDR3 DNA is TGCGCCAGCAGCCTTCAAGAGACCCAGTACTTC. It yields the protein CASSLQETQYF.

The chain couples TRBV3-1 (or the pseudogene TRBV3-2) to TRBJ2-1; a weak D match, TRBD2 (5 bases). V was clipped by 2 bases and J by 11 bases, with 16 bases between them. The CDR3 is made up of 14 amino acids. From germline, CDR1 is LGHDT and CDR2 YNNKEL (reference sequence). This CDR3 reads CASSQTSGTIQQFF. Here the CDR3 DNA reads TGTGCCAGCAGCCAAACCAGCGGAACAATTCAGCAGTTCTTC.

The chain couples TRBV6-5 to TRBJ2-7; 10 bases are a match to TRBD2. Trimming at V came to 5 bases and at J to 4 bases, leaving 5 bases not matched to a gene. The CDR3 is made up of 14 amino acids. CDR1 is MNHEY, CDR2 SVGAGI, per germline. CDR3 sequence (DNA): TGTGCCAGCAGTCCGGGACTAGCGCATTACGAGCAGTACTTC. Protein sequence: CASSPGLAHYEQYF.

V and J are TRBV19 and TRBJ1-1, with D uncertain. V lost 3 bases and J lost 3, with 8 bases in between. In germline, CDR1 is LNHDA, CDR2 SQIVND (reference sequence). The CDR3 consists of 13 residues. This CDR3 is CASSITSDTEAFF. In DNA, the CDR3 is TGTGCCAGTAGTATTACAAGTGACACTGAAGCTTTCTTT. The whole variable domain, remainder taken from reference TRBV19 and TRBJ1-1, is DGGITQSPKYLFRKEGQNVTLSCEQNLNHDAMYWYRQDPGQGLRLIYYSQIVNDFQKGDIAEGYSVSREKKESFPLTVTSAQKNPTAFYLCASSITSDTEAFFGQGTRLTVV.

DNA for the CDR3: TGTGCCAGTAGTAGGACAGGGACGAACAATGAGCAGTTCTTC. Translated, it gives CASSRTGTNNEQFF. The rearrangement joins TRBV19 to TRBJ2-1; the match to TRBD1 covers 8 bases. Germline CDR1 reads LNHDA; CDR2 reads SQIVND (reference sequence). The CDR3 runs to 14 residues. Losses at the gene ends were 4 bases for V and 5 bases for J; bases not matched to a gene: 4.

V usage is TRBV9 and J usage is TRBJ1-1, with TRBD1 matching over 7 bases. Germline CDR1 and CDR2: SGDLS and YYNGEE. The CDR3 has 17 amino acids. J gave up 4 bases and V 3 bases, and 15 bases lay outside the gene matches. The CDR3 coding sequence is TGTGCCAGCAGCGAGGGACAGCTCCCTGGAGGTGTCACTGAAGCTTTCTTT. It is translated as CASSEGQLPGGVTEAFF.

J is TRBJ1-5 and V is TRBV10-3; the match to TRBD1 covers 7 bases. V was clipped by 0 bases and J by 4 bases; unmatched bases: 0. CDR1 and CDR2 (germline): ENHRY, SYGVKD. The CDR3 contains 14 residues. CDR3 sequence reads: CAISESQGNQPQHF. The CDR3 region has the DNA TGTGCCATCAGTGAGTCACAGGGGAATCAGCCCCAGCATTTT.

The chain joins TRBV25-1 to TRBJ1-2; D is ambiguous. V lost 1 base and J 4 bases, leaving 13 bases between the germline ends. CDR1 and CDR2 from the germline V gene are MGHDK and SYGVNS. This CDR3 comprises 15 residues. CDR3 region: CASSESLGDVYGYTF. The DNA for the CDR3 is TGTGCCAGCAGTGAATCGCTGGGCGATGTCTATGGCTACACCTTC.

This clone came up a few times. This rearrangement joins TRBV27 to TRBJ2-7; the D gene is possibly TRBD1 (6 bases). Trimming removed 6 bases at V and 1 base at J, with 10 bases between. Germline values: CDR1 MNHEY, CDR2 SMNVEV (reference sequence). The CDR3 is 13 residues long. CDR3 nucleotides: TGTGCCAGCAGGGAACAGGGTTCCTACGAGCAGTACTTC. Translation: CASREQGSYEQYF.

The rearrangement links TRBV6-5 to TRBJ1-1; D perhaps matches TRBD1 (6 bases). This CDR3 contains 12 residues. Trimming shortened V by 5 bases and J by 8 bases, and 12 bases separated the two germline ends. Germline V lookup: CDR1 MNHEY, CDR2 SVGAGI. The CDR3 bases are TGTGCCAGCAGTCCCAAGCAGGGGGAAGCTTTCTTT. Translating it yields CASSPKQGEAFF.

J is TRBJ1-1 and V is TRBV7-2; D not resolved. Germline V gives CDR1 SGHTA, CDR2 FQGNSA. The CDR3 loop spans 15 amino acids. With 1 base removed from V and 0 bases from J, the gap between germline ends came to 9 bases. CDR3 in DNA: TGTGCCAGCAGCTTAGGGCAGAGAATGAACACTGAAGCTTTCTTT. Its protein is CASSLGQRMNTEAFF.

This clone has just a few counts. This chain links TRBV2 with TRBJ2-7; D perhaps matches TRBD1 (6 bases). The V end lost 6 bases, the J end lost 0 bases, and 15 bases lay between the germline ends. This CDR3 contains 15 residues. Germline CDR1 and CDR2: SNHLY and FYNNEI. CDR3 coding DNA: TGTGCCAGCAGCCTGGGGGCCTTAAGCTCCTACGAGCAGTACTTC. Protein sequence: CASSLGALSSYEQYF.

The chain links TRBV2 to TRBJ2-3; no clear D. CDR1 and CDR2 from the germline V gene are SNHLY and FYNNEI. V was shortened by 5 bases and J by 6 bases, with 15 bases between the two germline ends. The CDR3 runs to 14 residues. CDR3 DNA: TGTGCCAGCAGTCCGACGACGGTACGGGATACGCAGTATTTT. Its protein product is CASSPTTVRDTQYF.

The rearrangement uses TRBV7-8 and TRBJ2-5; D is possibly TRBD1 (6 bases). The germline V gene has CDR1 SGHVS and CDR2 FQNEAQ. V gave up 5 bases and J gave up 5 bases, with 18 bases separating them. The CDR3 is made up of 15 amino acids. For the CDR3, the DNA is TGTGCCAGCAGCCGGCAGGGGCAGGGAGCGGAGACCCAGTACTTC. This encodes CASSRQGQGAETQYF.

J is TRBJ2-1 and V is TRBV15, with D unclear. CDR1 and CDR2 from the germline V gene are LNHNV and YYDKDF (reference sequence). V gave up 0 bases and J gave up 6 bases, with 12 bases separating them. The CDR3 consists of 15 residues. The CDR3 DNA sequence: TGTGCCACCAGCAGAGATTCACTTAGAGGCAATGAGCAGTTCTTC. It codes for CATSRDSLRGNEQFF. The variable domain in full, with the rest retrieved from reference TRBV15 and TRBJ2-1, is DAMVIQNPRYQVTQFGKPVTLSCSQTLNHNVMYWYQQKSSQAPKLLFHYYDKDFNNEADTPDNFQSRRPNTSFCFLDIRSPGLGDTAMYLCATSRDSLRGNEQFFGPGTRLTVL.

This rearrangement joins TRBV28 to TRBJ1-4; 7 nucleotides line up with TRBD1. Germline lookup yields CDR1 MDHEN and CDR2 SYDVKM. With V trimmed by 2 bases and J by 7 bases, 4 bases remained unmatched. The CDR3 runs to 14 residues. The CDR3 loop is CASSLHQGGEKLFF. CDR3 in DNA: TGTGCCAGCAGTTTACACCAGGGGGGTGAAAAACTGTTTTTT.

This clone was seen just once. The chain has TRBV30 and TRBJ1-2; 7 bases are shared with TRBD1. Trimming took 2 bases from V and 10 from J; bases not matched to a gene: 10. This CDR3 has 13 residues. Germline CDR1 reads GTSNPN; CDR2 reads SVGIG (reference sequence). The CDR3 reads CAWSRDRALNYTF. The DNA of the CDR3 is TGTGCCTGGAGTCGAGACAGGGCCTTGAACTACACCTTC.

CDR3 in amino acids: CASSSGPGQGVSPLHF. The CDR3 bases are TGTGCCAGCTCCTCGGGACCGGGACAGGGGGTCTCACCCCTCCACTTT. The rearrangement uses TRBV18 and TRBJ1-6, with 11 bases lining up with TRBD1. The CDR3 has 16 residues. Germline V gives CDR1 KGHSH, CDR2 LQKENI. V gave up 6 bases and J gave up 10 bases; unmatched junction bases: 11.

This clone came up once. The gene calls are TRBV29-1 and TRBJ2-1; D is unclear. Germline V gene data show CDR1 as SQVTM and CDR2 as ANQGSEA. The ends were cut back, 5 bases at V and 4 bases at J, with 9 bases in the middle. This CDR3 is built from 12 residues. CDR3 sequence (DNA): TGCAGCGTTAGTAGCATATACAATGAGCAGTTCTTC. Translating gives CSVSSIYNEQFF.

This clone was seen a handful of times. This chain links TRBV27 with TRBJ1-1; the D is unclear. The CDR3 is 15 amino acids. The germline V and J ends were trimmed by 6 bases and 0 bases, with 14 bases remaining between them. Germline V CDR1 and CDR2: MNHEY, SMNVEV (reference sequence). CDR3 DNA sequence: TGTGCCAGCAGGCGGGGAAGGTACATGAACACTGAAGCTTTCTTT. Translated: CASRRGRYMNTEAFF.

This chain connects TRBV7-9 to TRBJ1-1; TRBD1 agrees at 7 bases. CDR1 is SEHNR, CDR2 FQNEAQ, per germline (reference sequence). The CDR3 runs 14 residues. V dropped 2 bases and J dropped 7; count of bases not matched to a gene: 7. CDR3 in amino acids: CASSLPGQPFEAFF. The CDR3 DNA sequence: TGTGCCAGCAGCTTACCGGGACAGCCCTTTGAAGCTTTCTTT.

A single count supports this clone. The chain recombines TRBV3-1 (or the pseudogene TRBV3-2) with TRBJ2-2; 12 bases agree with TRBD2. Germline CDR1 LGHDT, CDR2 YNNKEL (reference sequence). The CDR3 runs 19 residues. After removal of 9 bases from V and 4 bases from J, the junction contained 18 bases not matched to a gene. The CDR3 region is CASGGRRLAGGPSTGELFF. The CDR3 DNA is TGTGCCAGTGGCGGGAGAAGGCTAGCGGGAGGGCCGAGCACCGGGGAGCTGTTTTTT.

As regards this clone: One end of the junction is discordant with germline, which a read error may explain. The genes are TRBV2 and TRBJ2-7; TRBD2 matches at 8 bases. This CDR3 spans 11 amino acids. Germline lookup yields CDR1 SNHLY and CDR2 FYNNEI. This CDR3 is CASTTREAPHF. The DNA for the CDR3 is TGTGCCAGCACCACGCGGGAGGCCCCCCACTTC. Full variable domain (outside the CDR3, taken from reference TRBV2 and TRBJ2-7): EPEVTQTPSHQVTQMGQEVILRCVPISNHLYFYWYRQILGQKVEFLVSFYNNEISEKSEIFDDQFSVERPDGSNFTLKIRSTKLEDSAMYFCASTTREAPHFGPGTRLTVT.

CDR3 residues: CASSLTQRELFF. CDR3 DNA sequence: TGCGCCAGCAGCTTGACCCAGCGGGAGCTGTTTTTT. The chain has TRBV5-1 and TRBJ2-2; D not resolved. The CDR3 has 12 residues. The germline V and J ends were trimmed by 1 base and 9 bases, with 7 bases remaining between them. The germline V gene encodes CDR1 SGHRS and CDR2 YFSETQ. Full variable domain (remainder filled in from reference TRBV5-1 and TRBJ2-2): KAGVTQTPRYLIKTRGQQVTLSCSPISGHRSVSWYQQTPGQGLQFLFEYFSETQRNKGNFPGRFSGRQFSNSRSEMNVSTLELGDSALYLCASSLTQRELFFGEGSRLTVL.

CDR3 bases: TGTGCCAGCTCACCAGGGGGGGACTACGAGCAGTACTTC. The encoded protein is CASSPGGDYEQYF. The chain employs TRBV18 and TRBJ2-7, with 7 bases identical to TRBD2. The CDR3 totals 13 residues. V trimming: 2 bases; J trimming: 3 bases; junction bases outside the gene matches: 1. From germline, CDR1 is KGHSH and CDR2 LQKENI.

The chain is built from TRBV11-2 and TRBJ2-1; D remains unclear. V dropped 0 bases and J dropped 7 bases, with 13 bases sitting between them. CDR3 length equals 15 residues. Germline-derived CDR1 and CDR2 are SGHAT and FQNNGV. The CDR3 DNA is TGTGCCAGCAGCTTAGACTATGGCAATGGTAATGAGCAGTTCTTC. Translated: CASSLDYGNGNEQFF. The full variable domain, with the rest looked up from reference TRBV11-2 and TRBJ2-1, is EAGVAQSPRYKIIEKRQSVAFWCNPISGHATLYWYQQILGQGPKLLIQFQNNGVVDDSQLPKDRFSAERLKGVDSTLKIQPAKLEDSAVYLCASSLDYGNGNEQFFGPGTRLTVL.

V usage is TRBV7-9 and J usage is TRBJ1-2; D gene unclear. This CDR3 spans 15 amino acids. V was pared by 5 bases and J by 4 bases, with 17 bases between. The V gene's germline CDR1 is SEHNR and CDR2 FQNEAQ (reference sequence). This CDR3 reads CASSPPARSPYGYTF. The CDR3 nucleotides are TGTGCCAGCAGCCCTCCGGCAAGGAGTCCCTATGGCTACACCTTC. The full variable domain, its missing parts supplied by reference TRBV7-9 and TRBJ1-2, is DTGVSQNPRHKITKRGQNVTFRCDPISEHNRLYWYRQTLGQGPEFLTYFQNEAQLEKSRLLSDRFSAERPKGSFSTLEIQRTEQGDSAMYLCASSPPARSPYGYTFGSGTRLTVV.

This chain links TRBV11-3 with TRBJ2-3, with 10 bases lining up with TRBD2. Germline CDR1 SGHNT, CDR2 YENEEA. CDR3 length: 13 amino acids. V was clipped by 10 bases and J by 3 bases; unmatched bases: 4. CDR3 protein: CAILTSGTDTQYF. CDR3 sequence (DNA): TGTGCCATCTTGACTAGCGGGACAGATACGCAGTATTTT.

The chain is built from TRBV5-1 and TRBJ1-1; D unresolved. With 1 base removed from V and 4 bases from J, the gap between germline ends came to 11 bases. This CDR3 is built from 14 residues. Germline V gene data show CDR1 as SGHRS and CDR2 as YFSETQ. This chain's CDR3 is CASSLWGTGTEAFF. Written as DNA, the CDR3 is TGCGCCAGCAGCTTGTGGGGTACGGGCACTGAAGCTTTCTTT.

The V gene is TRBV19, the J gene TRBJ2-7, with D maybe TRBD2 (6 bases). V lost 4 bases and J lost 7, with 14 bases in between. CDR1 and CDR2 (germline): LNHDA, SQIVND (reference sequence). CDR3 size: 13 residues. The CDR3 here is CASSTTGTPEQYF. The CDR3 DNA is TGTGCCAGTAGTACCACCGGGACTCCGGAGCAGTACTTC.